These 10 T cell receptor beta chains came from one sample sequenced in a study of technical replicates of blood from four donors. The protocol was immunoSEQ multiplex PCR, while the TCRdb copy is restricted to in-frame clones and leaves out a portion. The data show tens of thousands of clones, with just over 90% seen just once and 4% to 4.5% held by the top ten. Specimen: PBMCs. These receptors all stem from a human donor in good health. Some clones in this sample may be carry-over from other donors' samples.

The chain is built from TRBV29-1 and TRBJ2-7, with D maybe TRBD1 (6 bases). Germline assignment: CDR1 SQVTM and CDR2 ANQGSEA. The CDR3 runs to 13 residues. Trimming removed 4 bases from V and 3 bases from J, with 13 bases in between. The CDR3 nucleotides are TGCAGCGTTGTTATAGACAGGTACTACGAGCAGTACTTC. Residues: CSVVIDRYYEQYF.

This clone was picked up one time. The rearrangement joins TRBV2 to TRBJ1-5, with TRBD1 matching over 7 bases. The CDR3 length is 14 residues. Trimming removed 7 bases from V and 7 bases from J; junction bases left unmatched: 10. Germline V CDR1 and CDR2: SNHLY, FYNNEI. CDR3 amino acids: CASTRGSGDQPQHF. The CDR3 bases are TGTGCCAGCACCAGGGGGTCAGGGGACCAGCCCCAGCATTTT.

V gene TRBV7-7 combines with J gene TRBJ2-2; 13 bases are a match to TRBD2. The CDR3 loop spans 16 amino acids. V lost 5 bases to trimming and J lost 4 bases; unmatched junction nucleotides: 4. Germline V gives CDR1 SSHAT, CDR2 FNYEAQ (reference sequence). The CDR3, as DNA: TGTGCCAGCAGCCCCGGACTAGCGGGAGCCACCGGGGAGCTGTTTTTT. Its protein product is CASSPGLAGATGELFF.

The V and J genes are TRBV19 and TRBJ1-3; 10 bases fit TRBD1. J gave up 0 bases and V 6 bases, and 5 bases lay outside the gene matches. The CDR3 covers 16 residues. Germline V gives CDR1 LNHDA, CDR2 SQIVND (reference sequence). This CDR3 is CASSTWTGGSGNTIYF. CDR3 nucleotides: TGTGCCAGTAGCACCTGGACAGGGGGCTCTGGAAACACCATATATTTT.

The genes are TRBV7-9 and TRBJ2-7, with a weak D call TRBD1 (6 bases). V was shortened by 1 base and J by 6 bases, with 10 bases between the two germline ends. There are 13 residues in the CDR3. Germline values: CDR1 SEHNR, CDR2 FQNEAQ (reference sequence). The CDR3 DNA reads as TGTGCCAGCAGCTTAGACAGGGCGTTCGAGCAGTACTTC. Amino acid sequence: CASSLDRAFEQYF.

The CDR3 here is CASSTPIRGSHEQYF. The CDR3, as DNA: TGTGCCAGCAGTACCCCCATCAGGGGTAGCCACGAGCAGTACTTC. The gene calls are TRBV6-5 and TRBJ2-7, with D possibly TRBD1 on 6 matching bases. V was pared by 5 bases and J by 5 bases, with 19 bases between. Germline CDR1 reads MNHEY; CDR2 reads SVGAGI. The CDR3 loop spans 15 amino acids.

J is TRBJ2-4 and V is TRBV7-2; D perhaps matches TRBD2 (6 bases). The ends were cut back, 1 base at V and 7 bases at J, with 8 bases in the middle. This CDR3 has 13 amino acids. Germline V CDR1 and CDR2: SGHTA, FQGNSA. CDR3 sequence: CASSLDGRNIQYF. In DNA form, the CDR3 reads TGTGCCAGCAGCTTAGATGGGAGGAACATTCAGTACTTC.

This clone was detected once. The J gene is TRBJ2-7, the V gene TRBV4-2; weak D call: TRBD2 (5 bases). The CDR3 is 14 residues long. Trimming took 4 bases from V and 2 from J, leaving 12 bases between them. In germline, CDR1 is LGHNA, CDR2 YNFKEQ. The CDR3, as DNA: TGTGCCAGCAGCCTGTACGGAGGAACCTACGAGCAGTACTTC. It specifies CASSLYGGTYEQYF.

The chain couples TRBV4-3 to TRBJ2-1; tentatively, D is TRBD2 (6 bases). The germline V gene encodes CDR1 LGHNA and CDR2 YSLEER. The CDR3 extends over 15 amino acids. Trimming removed 0 bases at V and 7 bases at J, with 13 bases between. CDR3 sequence reads: CASSQEEGWWNEQFF. In nucleotides, the CDR3 is TGCGCCAGCAGCCAAGAGGAGGGGTGGTGGAATGAGCAGTTCTTC.

The V and J genes are TRBV4-3 and TRBJ1-6; possible D gene TRBD1, 6 bases. Per the germline V gene, CDR1 is LGHNA and CDR2 is YSLEER. This CDR3 is 13 amino acids long. The V end was cut by 4 bases, the J end by 7 bases, with 8 bases between. The CDR3 region is CASSLGQNSPLHF. The CDR3 bases are TGCGCCAGCAGCCTCGGACAGAATTCACCCCTCCACTTT.